This T cell receptor beta chain appears in the sequencing data of a study of response to subunit inactivated influenza vaccine (dated 2018 in TCRdb). Looking at the study overall: Deep quantitative profiling of the T cell receptor repertoire was used in the study to follow responses to a trivalent subunit inactivated influenza vaccine.

The CDR3 numbers 13 residues from cysteine through phenylalanine. The CDR3 DNA has 39 bases and is translated from base 1. Trimming at the junction amounts to 3 bases on V and 7 bases on J, and the germline ends lie 13 bases apart. CDR1 and CDR2 were assigned from the germline V gene as MDHEN and SYDVKM. The paper as a whole reports these results and caveats: The authors proposed that each seasonal influenza vaccination may bring in only a limited number of new T cells.

This clonotype was seen only a few times. Its specific antigen is unknown. No quality values exist for individual bases; no much larger clone is one base distant. Receptors were amplified or captured by RT-PCR. Sequenced on an Illumina HiSeq 2500. Starting from the raw public reads, TCRdb applied fastp trimming at Q25, assembled clones with MiXCR and retained in-frame beta chains. Every distinct CDR3 protein forms one entry, paired with its most common genes and DNA. This sample is represented by roughly 700,000 distinct CDR3 sequences; approximately 15% of them were singletons. The biggest ten clones account for 5.5% to 8% of the sample.

This material consisted of PBMCs from blood, taken less than 15 days before vaccination. Recombination linked TRBV28 to TRBJ2-7, with a weak D call of TRBD2 (7 bases match). This receptor was taken from a man in his fifties who received an inactivated influenza vaccine. Donor details come from another sample of the same person, matched by shared clones. DNA sequence: TGTGCCAGCAGTTTGGCGGGGGCGAAGGAGCAGTACTTC. Its protein is CASSLAGAKEQYF.